These 15 T cell receptor beta chains originate from one sample sequenced in a study of T cell responses to AZD1222 COVID-19 vaccine. Clones were sequenced by immunoSEQ multiplex PCR, and TCRdb holds only the in-frame ones, with some missing. The data hold roughly 100,000 clones, with 90% observed a single time. The material sequenced was peripheral blood, taken on day 0 of AZD1222 vaccination. Every receptor here comes from an adult in good health.

The chain is built from TRBV5-6 and TRBJ2-5; 14 bases fit TRBD2. This CDR3 is built from 15 residues. Per germline, CDR1 SGHDT and CDR2 YYEEEE. V lost 4 bases, J lost 5 bases, and 4 bases stayed unmatched. CDR3 region: CASSPGLAGEETQYF. DNA of the CDR3: TGTGCCAGCAGCCCGGGACTAGCGGGAGAGGAGACCCAGTACTTC.

The rearrangement links TRBV28 to TRBJ2-7; tentatively, D is TRBD2 (6 bases). The V gene lost 1 base and the J gene lost 2 bases, with 12 bases spanning the gap. The CDR3 covers 15 residues. Germline values: CDR1 MDHEN, CDR2 SYDVKM. The CDR3 DNA is TGTGCCAGCAGTTTATTAGCCGGGGGAGCCTACGAGCAGTACTTC. Its protein is CASSLLAGGAYEQYF.

The genes are TRBV6-5 and TRBJ1-2; TRBD1 might be the D (6 bases). Looked up from germline, CDR1 is MNHEY and CDR2 is SVGAGI. Trimming shortened V by 7 bases and J by 8 bases, and 23 bases separated the two germline ends. The CDR3 contains 15 residues. Written as DNA, the CDR3 is TGTGCCAGCAAAGATTGGGACAATGCCCGGGCGGGCTACACCTTC. Amino acids: CASKDWDNARAGYTF.

The genes are TRBV7-2 and TRBJ1-1; 9 bases line up with TRBD1. The CDR3 sequence is 15 residues long. CDR1 and CDR2 from the germline V gene are SGHTA and FQGNSA. J lost 3 bases, V lost 5 bases, and 7 bases had no gene match. The CDR3 here is CASSAPDRGYTEAFF. The CDR3 coding sequence is TGTGCCAGCAGCGCCCCGGACAGGGGCTACACTGAAGCTTTCTTT.

This chain links TRBV28 with TRBJ1-2, with 8 positions matching TRBD1. V was pared by 6 bases and J by 8 bases, with 8 bases of the junction left unmatched. Germline CDR1 reads MDHEN; CDR2 reads SYDVKM. This CDR3 has 13 amino acids. As DNA, the CDR3 is TGTGCCAGCAGCCCGACAGGGGTAGGCGGCTACACCTTC. This codes for CASSPTGVGGYTF.

V usage is TRBV7-9 and J usage is TRBJ1-2, with no clear D. V gave up 5 bases and J gave up 3 bases, with 10 bases separating them. The CDR3 is 13 residues long. CDR1 is SEHNR and CDR2 is FQNEAQ in the germline V gene (reference sequence). CDR3 sequence: CASSLPTHYGYTF. The CDR3 bases are TGTGCCAGCAGCCTCCCGACACACTATGGCTACACCTTC. Complete variable domain (other parts from reference TRBV7-9 and TRBJ1-2): DTGVSQNPRHKITKRGQNVTFRCDPISEHNRLYWYRQTLGQGPEFLTYFQNEAQLEKSRLLSDRFSAERPKGSFSTLEIQRTEQGDSAMYLCASSLPTHYGYTFGSGTRLTVV.

The CDR3: CSVEGGGSYTF. The CDR3, as DNA: TGCAGCGTTGAAGGTGGGGGGAGCTACACCTTC. The chain employs TRBV29-1 and TRBJ1-2; possibly TRBD1 for D (5 bases). V gave up 1 base and J gave up 9 bases, with 9 bases separating them. The CDR3 sequence is 11 residues long. The V gene's germline CDR1 is SQVTM and CDR2 ANQGSEA.

The chain has TRBV27 and TRBJ2-5; D is possibly TRBD2 (6 bases). Trimming took 5 bases from V and 2 from J, leaving 15 bases between them. This CDR3 has 15 amino acids. Germline-derived CDR1 and CDR2 are MNHEY and SMNVEV (reference sequence). DNA of the CDR3: TGTGCCAGCAGTCCACCGGGACTCGAACAAGAGACCCAGTACTTC. Amino acid sequence: CASSPPGLEQETQYF.

The rearrangement uses TRBV2 and TRBJ1-2; 8 nucleotides match TRBD1. J lost 2 bases, V lost 4 bases, and 3 bases had no gene match. The CDR3 extends over 14 amino acids. CDR1 and CDR2 (germline): SNHLY, FYNNEI. Written as DNA, the CDR3 is TGTGCCAGCAGTGTCCAGGGGGCCAACTATGGCTACACCTTC. It codes for CASSVQGANYGYTF.

CDR3 coding DNA: TGTGCCAGCTCACCTCGACAGGGGACGTCAGAGACCCAGTACTTC. The encoded protein is CASSPRQGTSETQYF. The chain is built from TRBV18 and TRBJ2-5, with 8 bases aligning to TRBD1. Germline V CDR1 and CDR2: KGHSH, LQKENI. The CDR3 consists of 15 residues. V shed 3 bases, J shed 4 bases, and the junction held 7 bases outside the gene matches.

V and J are TRBV7-6 and TRBJ2-7; D remains ambiguous. CDR3 length equals 12 residues. The V and J ends lost 4 bases and 3 bases respectively, with 7 bases between them. Germline CDR1 and CDR2: SGHVS and FNYEAQ. The CDR3 region is CASSSVGYEQYF. The CDR3 DNA is TGTGCCAGCAGCTCCGTAGGCTACGAGCAGTACTTC.

V is TRBV30 and J is TRBJ1-1, with unresolved D. Germline values: CDR1 GTSNPN, CDR2 SVGIG (reference sequence). The ends were cut back, 4 bases at V and 0 bases at J, with 9 bases in the middle. The CDR3 contains 13 residues. CDR3 bases: TGTGCCTGGATCAAGTTCATGAACACTGAAGCTTTCTTT. Encoded protein: CAWIKFMNTEAFF.

The chain has TRBV28 and TRBJ2-3; D may be TRBD1 (5 bases). Trimming cost V 3 bases and J 3 bases, with 13 bases left between them. The CDR3 covers 15 residues. Germline CDR1 and CDR2: MDHEN and SYDVKM. The CDR3 DNA reads as TGTGCCAGCAGTTTTAATAGGGGTGGGACAGATACGCAGTATTTT. As protein: CASSFNRGGTDTQYF.

The gene calls are TRBV7-9 and TRBJ2-3; D is uncertain. CDR3 length equals 15 residues. V dropped 2 bases and J dropped 0 bases, with 9 bases sitting between them. CDR1 and CDR2 from the germline V gene are SEHNR and FQNEAQ (reference sequence). The CDR3: CASSLSGDSTDTQYF. The DNA of the CDR3 is TGTGCCAGCAGCTTATCGGGTGATAGCACAGATACGCAGTATTTT.

J is TRBJ2-2 and V is TRBV10-3; D gene unclear. Germline V gene sequence: CDR1 ENHRY, CDR2 SYGVKD. Trimming left V 0 bases short and J 7 bases short, with 6 bases between. CDR3 length equals 13 residues. CDR3 region: CAISESVGGELFF. The CDR3 bases are TGTGCCATCAGTGAGTCGGTGGGCGGGGAGCTGTTTTTT.